The 27 T cell receptor beta chains below come from one sample, sequenced in a study of blood T cell repertoires in COVID-19. Assay used: immunoSEQ multiplex PCR; TCRdb lists only in-frame clones, some missing. The data hold tens of thousands of clones, with around 81% observed a single time. What was sequenced was peripheral blood. Every receptor here comes from a woman in her seventies with acute or convalescent COVID-19.

This chain links TRBV3-1 (or the pseudogene TRBV3-2) with TRBJ1-4; D uncertain. Germline values: CDR1 LGHDT, CDR2 YNNKEL (reference sequence). The V end was cut by 1 base, the J end by 8 bases, with 5 bases between. The CDR3 runs 12 residues. CDR3 region: CASSQAQEKLFF. The CDR3 bases are TGTGCCAGCAGCCAAGCACAAGAAAAACTGTTTTTT.

Here the CDR3 DNA reads TGTGCCAGTAGTAATAGTTTCATGAACACTGAAGCTTTCTTT. Its protein is CASSNSFMNTEAFF. The chain has TRBV19 and TRBJ1-1, with unresolved D. Trimming stripped 4 bases from V and 0 bases from J, with 9 bases between. The germline V gene has CDR1 LNHDA and CDR2 SQIVND (reference sequence). CDR3 length equals 14 residues.

The chain carries TRBV7-9 and TRBJ1-2, with D possibly matching TRBD1 (6 bases). This CDR3 contains 13 residues. The germline gives CDR1 SEHNR, CDR2 FQNEAQ (reference sequence). Trimming took 5 bases from V and 6 from J, leaving 13 bases between them. CDR3 nucleotides: TGTGCCAGCAGCCTGCGACAGGACCATGGCTACACCTTC. This gives the protein CASSLRQDHGYTF.

The chain couples TRBV10-2 to TRBJ1-6; D unclear. The V gene lost 6 bases and the J gene lost 12 bases, with 9 bases spanning the gap. Germline V gene data show CDR1 as WSHSY and CDR2 as SAAADI. The CDR3 has 11 residues. The CDR3 DNA is TGCGCCAGCAGGGGTGAGGGACCCCTCCACTTT. Translating gives CASRGEGPLHF.

The rearrangement joins TRBV30 to TRBJ2-7, with 7 bases lining up with TRBD1. The CDR3 consists of 14 residues. Germline CDR1 GTSNPN, CDR2 SVGIG (reference sequence). J lost 0 bases, V lost 3 bases, and 5 bases had no gene match. CDR3 DNA: TGTGCCTGGAGCGGCAGGGGGAGCTCCTACGAGCAGTACTTC. This encodes CAWSGRGSSYEQYF. Looking up the rest from reference TRBV30 and TRBJ2-7 gives the full variable domain: SQTIHQWPATLVQPVGSPLSLECTVEGTSNPNLYWYRQAAGRGLQLLFYSVGIGQISSEVPQNLSASRPQDRQFILSSKKLLLSDSGFYLCAWSGRGSSYEQYFGPGTRLTVT.

This clone was observed a single time. The chain employs TRBV18 and TRBJ2-1, with unresolved D. Germline CDR1 KGHSH, CDR2 LQKENI. V shed 5 bases and J shed 4 bases, with 12 bases lying between them. This CDR3 is built from 14 residues. CDR3 in amino acids: CASSSRSQYNEQFF. CDR3 coding DNA: TGTGCCAGCTCATCACGATCACAATACAATGAGCAGTTCTTC.

The V and J genes are TRBV27 and TRBJ1-2, with D unclear. The germline V gene encodes CDR1 MNHEY and CDR2 SMNVEV (reference sequence). The CDR3 is made up of 14 amino acids. Trimming left V 6 bases short and J 3 bases short, with 14 bases between. CDR3 protein: CASSSFLADYGYTF. The CDR3 DNA sequence: TGTGCCAGCAGCTCCTTTCTAGCGGACTATGGCTACACCTTC.

This sequence joins TRBV10-2 and TRBJ1-2, with 10 bases lining up with TRBD1. Per germline, CDR1 WSHSY and CDR2 SAAADI. The CDR3 is 17 residues long. V shed 1 base, J shed 6 bases, and the junction held 11 bases outside the gene matches. The CDR3 bases are TGCGCCAGCAGTGAGTTGGGGACAGGGGAGACAAGGAATGGCTACACCTTC. Amino acids: CASSELGTGETRNGYTF.

V gene TRBV5-4 combines with J gene TRBJ2-3; no firm D call. Trimming shortened V by 1 base and J by 5 bases, and 2 bases separated the two germline ends. CDR3 length: 11 amino acids. CDR1 is SGHNT and CDR2 is YYREEE in the germline V gene (reference sequence). The CDR3: CASSLQDTQYF. DNA of the CDR3: TGTGCCAGCAGCTTGCAAGATACGCAGTATTTT.

The chain uses TRBV29-1 and TRBJ2-1; D not resolved. The V end lost 4 bases, the J end lost 5 bases, and 12 bases lay between the germline ends. CDR1 and CDR2 (germline): SQVTM, ANQGSEA. This CDR3 is 13 amino acids long. The CDR3 loop is CSVGGSFNNEQFF. The CDR3 coding sequence is TGCAGCGTTGGCGGTTCGTTTAACAATGAGCAGTTCTTC.

The chain carries TRBV5-1 and TRBJ2-7; D is uncertain. Per germline, CDR1 SGHRS and CDR2 YFSETQ. Trimming shortened V by 0 bases and J by 4 bases, and 5 bases separated the two germline ends. The CDR3 has 12 amino acids. The CDR3 nucleotides are TGCGCCAGCAGCTTGGGTTATTACGAGCAGTACTTC. This encodes CASSLGYYEQYF.

This chain connects TRBV6-1 to TRBJ1-5; 9 positions match TRBD1. V lost 4 bases and J lost 6; bases outside the gene matches: 19. The CDR3 sequence is 19 residues long. Germline V lookup: CDR1 MNHNS, CDR2 SASEGT. The CDR3 DNA reads as TGTGCCAGCAGTGTACGGAGGGACAGGGTGGTAGAAAATAGTCAGCCCCAGCATTTT. Its protein is CASSVRRDRVVENSQPQHF.

This rearrangement joins TRBV4-1 to TRBJ2-5; tentatively, D is TRBD2 (6 bases). CDR1 is MGHRA, CDR2 YSYEKL, per germline. There are 14 residues in the CDR3. Trimming stripped 1 base from V and 5 bases from J, with 11 bases between. The CDR3 reads CASSQGAGPETQYF. As DNA, the CDR3 is TGCGCCAGCAGCCAAGGCGCGGGGCCGGAGACCCAGTACTTC.

V is TRBV10-3 and J is TRBJ1-5; 7 nucleotides agree with TRBD1. CDR3 length: 12 amino acids. Germline CDR1 ENHRY, CDR2 SYGVKD. The junction had 4 bases not matched to a gene; V was cut back by 8 bases and J by 6 bases. The CDR3 nucleotides are TGTGCCATCTCAGGGGGAGGTCAGCCCCAGCATTTT. Its translation: CAISGGGQPQHF.

The CDR3 DNA is TGTGCCAGCAGTGACTCGAGGGTCACAGATACGCAGTATTTT. Its protein is CASSDSRVTDTQYF. The rearrangement joins TRBV6-4 to TRBJ2-3, with TRBD2 as a possible D gene (5 bases). CDR1 and CDR2 (germline): MRHNA, SNTAGT. V was clipped by 0 bases and J by 2 bases, with 6 bases between them. The CDR3 contains 14 residues.

This clone was counted a single time. CDR3 DNA: TGTGCCAGCTCACCGAGTTCGGGACTGAACTATGGCTACACCTTC. It codes for CASSPSSGLNYGYTF. The rearrangement joins TRBV18 to TRBJ1-2, with TRBD1 as a possible D gene (5 bases). This CDR3 comprises 15 residues. V lost 3 bases, J lost 2 bases, and 13 bases lay in between. The V gene's germline CDR1 is KGHSH and CDR2 LQKENI.

The sample holds one count of this clone. The chain recombines TRBV7-2 with TRBJ2-1; tentative D call: TRBD2 (6 bases). CDR1 and CDR2 (germline): SGHTA, FQGNSA. This CDR3 is built from 15 residues. The V gene lost 2 bases and the J gene lost 0 bases, with 8 bases spanning the gap. The CDR3 reads CASSLRRGSYNEQFF. For the CDR3, the DNA is TGTGCCAGCAGCTTACGGAGGGGCTCCTACAATGAGCAGTTCTTC.

The rearrangement uses TRBV9 and TRBJ2-2; D might be TRBD2 (6 bases). Per germline, CDR1 SGDLS and CDR2 YYNGEE. The CDR3 contains 15 residues. V lost 4 bases and J 2 bases, leaving 12 bases between the germline ends. The DNA for the CDR3 is TGTGCCAGCAGCCTAAGGGAGGCAAACACCGGGGAGCTGTTTTTT. Encoded protein: CASSLREANTGELFF.

V and J are TRBV11-2 and TRBJ1-1; TRBD1 aligns across 7 bases. There are 14 residues in the CDR3. Per the germline V gene, CDR1 is SGHAT and CDR2 is FQNNGV. V trimming: 4 bases; J trimming: 10 bases; junction bases outside the gene matches: 12. The CDR3 DNA follows: TGTGCCAGCAGCTACCAGTCAGGGGGTTTAGGAGCTTTCTTT. Its translation is CASSYQSGGLGAFF. Full variable domain (rest looked up from reference TRBV11-2 and TRBJ1-1): EAGVAQSPRYKIIEKRQSVAFWCNPISGHATLYWYQQILGQGPKLLIQFQNNGVVDDSQLPKDRFSAERLKGVDSTLKIQPAKLEDSAVYLCASSYQSGGLGAFFGQGTRLTVV.

The gene calls are TRBV7-3 and TRBJ2-2, with a weak D call TRBD2 (6 bases). The CDR3 runs 12 residues. V was trimmed by 10 bases and J by 3 bases, leaving 9 bases between them. In germline, CDR1 is SGHTA, CDR2 FQGTGA. CDR3 DNA: TGTGCCACCAGGGACTACACCGGGGAGCTGTTTTTT. Translating gives CATRDYTGELFF.

This clone has only a few counts. This chain joins TRBV7-9 and TRBJ2-4; weak D call: TRBD1 (5 bases). The CDR3 length is 14 residues. Germline V gives CDR1 SEHNR, CDR2 FQNEAQ (reference sequence). Trimming cost V 1 base and J 8 bases, with 12 bases left between them. The chain's CDR3 is CASSLEAGLDIQYF. DNA of the CDR3: TGTGCCAGCAGCTTAGAGGCAGGGTTGGACATTCAGTACTTC.

The chain couples TRBV3-1 (or the pseudogene TRBV3-2) to TRBJ1-1; D is unclear. The CDR3 has 16 residues. Looked up from germline, CDR1 is LGHDT and CDR2 is YNNKEL (reference sequence). V was shortened by 1 base and J by 3 bases, with 15 bases between the two germline ends. CDR3 sequence (DNA): TGTGCCAGCAGCCAAGGAGGTGGTTGGATGGACACTGAAGCTTTCTTT. Translated, it gives CASSQGGGWMDTEAFF.

This clone turned up a few times. J is TRBJ2-5 and V is TRBV18, with D tentatively TRBD1 (6 bases). The V end lost 1 base, the J end lost 2 bases, and 11 bases lay between the germline ends. Germline values: CDR1 KGHSH, CDR2 LQKENI. CDR3 length equals 15 residues. Here the CDR3 reads CASSPRQDKQETQYF. The CDR3 DNA follows: TGTGCCAGCTCACCACGACAGGACAAACAAGAGACCCAGTACTTC.

The chain recombines TRBV28 with TRBJ1-6; no reliable D call. The CDR3 runs 15 residues. V shed 1 base and J shed 7 bases, with 11 bases lying between them. Germline CDR1 is MDHEN and CDR2 is SYDVKM. The CDR3 DNA is TGTGCCAGCAGTTTATTATGGCAGAAAAATTCACCCCTCCACTTT. Amino acids: CASSLLWQKNSPLHF.

The chain couples TRBV5-4 to TRBJ1-4; a possible D gene is TRBD1 (5 bases). The CDR3 runs 16 residues. V lost 4 bases, J lost 2 bases, and 15 bases lay in between. Germline CDR1 SGHNT, CDR2 YYREEE (reference sequence). The CDR3 region is CASSQAAGPTNEKLFF. The CDR3, as DNA: TGTGCCAGCAGCCAAGCTGCAGGGCCGACTAATGAAAAACTGTTTTTT. The whole variable domain, filled in from reference TRBV5-4 and TRBJ1-4, reads ETGVTQSPTHLIKTRGQQVTLRCSSQSGHNTVSWYQQALGQGPQFIFQYYREEENGRGNFPPRFSGLQFPNYSSELNVNALELDDSALYLCASSQAAGPTNEKLFFGSGTQLSVL.

This rearrangement joins TRBV2 to TRBJ2-1, with D hard to call. The CDR3 sequence is 12 residues long. Trimming stripped 6 bases from V and 5 bases from J, with 8 bases between. Looked up from germline, CDR1 is SNHLY and CDR2 is FYNNEI. The CDR3 sequence: CASRLVDNEQFF. CDR3 nucleotides: TGTGCCAGCAGGCTAGTAGACAATGAGCAGTTCTTC.

The chain couples TRBV18 to TRBJ1-4, with D possibly TRBD1 on 6 matching bases. Germline lookup yields CDR1 KGHSH and CDR2 LQKENI. The CDR3 is 15 amino acids. V dropped 4 bases and J dropped 5 bases, with 14 bases sitting between them. CDR3 in DNA: TGTGCCAGCTCACGAATACAGGGCGAAAATGAAAAACTGTTTTTT. This sequence encodes CASSRIQGENEKLFF.